A selection of T cell receptor beta chains follows, all from one sample in a study of cytomegalovirus exposure and HLA in healthy donors. TCRdb keeps only in-frame clones here, not all; method: immunoSEQ multiplex PCR. The repertoire has around 190,000 clones, nearly 80% of them found once; the top ten carry 2.5% to 3%. The sequenced sample was PBMCs. Receptor source: a female donor in good health and CMV-seronegative. Each CDR3 is given with its conserved first and last residue. D genes are given only for firm matches. For some rows the clone size is stated as once, few or many, or as a class when expanded; others skip it.

TRBV10-1,TRBD2,TRBJ2-2,-,TGCGCCAGCAGCCCGGGGCTACTCACTAGCGGGAGTCTTACCGGGGAGCTGTTTTTT,CASSPGLLTSGSLTGELFF
TRBV29-1,TRBD1,TRBJ2-1,-,TGCAGCGTATCGGGACAGGGCAATGAGCAGTTCTTC,CSVSGQGNEQFF
TRBV5-1,-,TRBJ1-5,-,TGCGCCAGCAGCGTGACAGGTTCTGACAATCAGCCCCAGCATTTT,CASSVTGSDNQPQHF
TRBV18,TRBD2,TRBJ2-7,-,TGTGCCAGCTCACCTTCCGTAGCGGGGGGGAATCACGAGCAGTACTTC,CASSPSVAGGNHEQYF
TRBV6-6,TRBD2,TRBJ2-3,-,TGTGCCAGCAGTTACTCCGCGGGAGGGGCAGATACGCAGTATTTT,CASSYSAGGADTQYF
TRBV10-3,-,TRBJ1-3,-,TGTGCCATCGTCGGGGAGCTCTCTGGAAACACCATATATTTT,CAIVGELSGNTIYF
TRBV18,-,TRBJ2-1,few,TGTGCCAGCTCTCCCCGGGGCAGGGGGGCCCCCCCACCCTTCAATGAGCAGTTCTTC,CASSPRGRGAPPPFNEQFF
TRBV5-1,TRBD2,TRBJ2-3,few,TGCGCCAGCAGCCTCCGACTAGCGGGGGGGGGAACAGATACGCAGTATTTT,CASSLRLAGGGTDTQYF
TRBV6-1,-,TRBJ2-2,once,TGTGCCAGCAGTGAAGCGCCGACAGATCAAGGGGAGCTGTTTTTT,CASSEAPTDQGELFF
TRBV13,-,TRBJ2-5,-,TGTGCCAGCAGCTTAGAAGGACAGAGAGAGACCCAGTACTTC,CASSLEGQRETQYF
TRBV29-1,-,TRBJ1-2,few,TGCAGCGTTGGGTCGGGATATGGCTACACCTTC,CSVGSGYGYTF
TRBV6-5,TRBD2,TRBJ2-1,-,TGTGCCGGCGGAGCGGGGGGGATTGGTGAGCAGTTCTTC,CAGGAGGIGEQFF
TRBV10-3,-,TRBJ1-1,once,TGTGCCATCAGTGAGGGGGCAGGGGAGAACACTGAAGCTTTCTTT,CAISEGAGENTEAFF
TRBV4-3,-,TRBJ1-2,-,TGCGCCAGCAGCCAAGGGGCAGCGGATGGCTACACCTTC,CASSQGAADGYTF
TRBV9,-,TRBJ2-7,-,TGTGCCAGCAGCGTAGGGGGAGCAGCCTCCTACGAGCAGTACTTC,CASSVGGAASYEQYF
TRBV30,TRBD1,TRBJ1-6,-,TGTGCCGGGGGACAGCTTAATTCACCCCTCCACTTT,CAGGQLNSPLHF
TRBV7-8,TRBD1,TRBJ2-1,-,TGTGCCAGCAGCTTATCCCGACAGGGGTACAATGAGCAGTTCTTC,CASSLSRQGYNEQFF
TRBV4-3,-,TRBJ1-2,-,TGCGCCAGCAGCCAAGTGACGGGGTCCGCCGTTTATGGCTACACCTTC,CASSQVTGSAVYGYTF
TRBV6-1,-,TRBJ2-1,-,TGTGCCAGCAGGACTCTGGCAGGGACCTACAATGAGCAGTTCTTC,CASRTLAGTYNEQFF
TRBV7-8,TRBD2,TRBJ2-7,-,TGTGCCAGCAGCTTAAGTGTGGGACTAGCCCTTTGGGAGCAGTACTTC,CASSLSVGLALWEQYF
TRBV6-5,-,TRBJ2-1,-,TGTGCCAGCAGCCCCGGGGGCTCCTACAATGAGCAGTTCTTC,CASSPGGSYNEQFF
TRBV6-1,-,TRBJ2-7,-,TGTGCCAGCAGAACAGTAAGCTCCTACGAGCAGTACTTC,CASRTVSSYEQYF
TRBV5-6,-,TRBJ1-2,-,TGTGCCAGCAGCTCCTGGGCAGGGATCGGCGGCTACACCTTC,CASSSWAGIGGYTF
TRBV27,-,TRBJ1-2,-,TGTGCCAGCAGTTTATCGGCAGGGAACTATGGCTACACCTTC,CASSLSAGNYGYTF
TRBV27,TRBD1,TRBJ2-7,once,TGTGCCAGCAGTTTTGGGGCAGGGGGCTACGAGCAGTACTTC,CASSFGAGGYEQYF
TRBV7-9,TRBD1,TRBJ1-2,-,TGTGCCAGCAGCTTAAGCTCCGGGACAGGGATCTATGGCTACACCTTC,CASSLSSGTGIYGYTF
TRBV9,-,TRBJ2-1,few,TGTGCCAGCAGCTCGCAGGAGGGTGGTGAGCAGTTCTTC,CASSSQEGGEQFF
TRBV11-2,TRBD2,TRBJ2-6,once,TGTGCCAGCAGCTCGGGACTAGCGATCTGGACTGGGGCCAACGTCCTGACTTTC,CASSSGLAIWTGANVLTF
TRBV28,-,TRBJ1-5,-,TGTGCCAGCGTTACGGGAACAGGGCTCAATCAGCCCCAGCATTTT,CASVTGTGLNQPQHF
TRBV7-8,TRBD2,TRBJ2-7,once,TGTGCCAGCAGCTTAGAGTCTAGCGGGGGCTACGAGCAGTACTTC,CASSLESSGGYEQYF
TRBV11-3,-,TRBJ1-1,-,TGTGCCAGCAGCTTAGATCGGTGGGGGCAGCCGAACACTGAAGCTTTCTTT,CASSLDRWGQPNTEAFF
TRBV9,TRBD2,TRBJ2-1,-,TGTGCCAGCAGCCCCAACCAGCTAGCGGGGAGCTACAATGAGCAGTTCTTC,CASSPNQLAGSYNEQFF
TRBV9,-,TRBJ1-2,-,TGTGCCAGCAGCGCCACATGGACAGACTATGGCTACACCTTC,CASSATWTDYGYTF
TRBV18,TRBD2,TRBJ2-5,-,TGTGCCAGCTCACCACAACTAGCGGGCCCATACTTC,CASSPQLAGPYF
TRBV5-5,TRBD2,TRBJ2-7,-,TGTGCCAGCAGCCCTAGCGGGTTCAACTACGGGCAGTACTTC,CASSPSGFNYGQYF
TRBV29-1,-,TRBJ1-1,-,TGCAGCGTCAGGGGTGGAACTGCTGAAGCTTTCTTT,CSVRGGTAEAFF
TRBV27,TRBD1,TRBJ1-2,-,TGTGCCAGCGCTCTAGGGACAGGGGTTAACTATGGCTACACCTTC,CASALGTGVNYGYTF
TRBV5-1,-,TRBJ2-7,few,TGCGCCAGCAGCTTGGGAGGAGGGCGGTCCTACGAGCAGTACTTC,CASSLGGGRSYEQYF
TRBV9,TRBD2,TRBJ2-7,-,TGTGCCAGCAGCGTAGACGGGGGGGAGCAGTACTTC,CASSVDGGEQYF
TRBV27,-,TRBJ2-3,-,TGTGCCAGCAGTAGCTGGAGCACAGATACGCAGTATTTT,CASSSWSTDTQYF
TRBV29-1,TRBD2,TRBJ2-3,-,TGCAGCGTTGAAGGTACTAGCGACCCAGATACGCAGTATTTT,CSVEGTSDPDTQYF
TRBV27,TRBD1,TRBJ1-1,-,TGTGCCAGCAGTTTATCGGGACAGTCCTATGTGAACACTGAAGCTTTCTTT,CASSLSGQSYVNTEAFF
TRBV6-1,TRBD1,TRBJ2-7,-,TGTGCCAGCCGGGACAGGGCAGACGAGCAGTACTTC,CASRDRADEQYF
TRBV28,-,TRBJ2-7,-,TGTGCCAGCAGTTTAGGTAATAGAGACTCCTACGAGCAGTACTTC,CASSLGNRDSYEQYF
TRBV7-3,-,TRBJ1-1,-,TGTGCCAGCAGCTTAGTGCCCAATGAGGCTGAAGCTTTCTTT,CASSLVPNEAEAFF
TRBV2,-,TRBJ1-5,-,TGTGCCAGCAGTGATGGCCGGGGAACTAGCAATCAGCCCCAGCATTTT,CASSDGRGTSNQPQHF
TRBV28,-,TRBJ2-7,-,TGTGCCAGCAACCCCGCAGGGCGGTACGAGCAGTACTTC,CASNPAGRYEQYF
TRBV7-9,TRBD2,TRBJ2-7,once,TGTTCCAGCAGCCAATATCGACTAGCGCTTTCCTACGAGCAGTACTTC,CSSSQYRLALSYEQYF
TRBV6-1,TRBD1,TRBJ2-7,once,TGTGCCAGCAGTGCGCCGGACAGGGGGTTGTACGAGCAGTACTTC,CASSAPDRGLYEQYF